Included here is one T cell receptor (beta chain) sequence, with context. The record originates from a study of OX40 agonist ivuxolimab in advanced cancers. Measured with immunoSEQ multiplex PCR; TCRdb has only the in-frame clones, and not every one. The sample carries roughly 92,000 clones, more than 85% recorded once. The CDR3 runs to 14 residues. The germline CDR1 and CDR2 sequences are MGHDK and SYGVNS. With V trimmed by 4 bases and J by 3 bases, 5 bases remained unmatched. This specimen consisted of CD4+ or CD8+ T cells sorted from blood, obtained in a trial of the OX40 agonist ivuxolimab. V gene TRBV25-1 combines with J gene TRBJ2-5, with 7 bases lining up with TRBD1. The sequence was obtained from an adult with an advanced solid tumor such as melanoma, head and neck, liver or kidney cancer. The CDR3 nucleotides are TGTGCCAGCAGTGTGGGCCAGGGGGAAGAGACCCAGTACTTC. Protein product: CASSVGQGEETQYF.